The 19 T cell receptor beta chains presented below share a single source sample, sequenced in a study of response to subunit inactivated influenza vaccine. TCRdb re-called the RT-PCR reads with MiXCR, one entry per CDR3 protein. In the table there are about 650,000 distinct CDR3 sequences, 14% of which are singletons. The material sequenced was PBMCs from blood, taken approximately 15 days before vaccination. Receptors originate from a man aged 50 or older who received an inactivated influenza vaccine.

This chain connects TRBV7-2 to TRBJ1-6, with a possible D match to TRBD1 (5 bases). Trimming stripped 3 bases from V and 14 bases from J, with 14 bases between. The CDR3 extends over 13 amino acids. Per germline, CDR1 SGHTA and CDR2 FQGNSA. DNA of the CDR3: TGTGCCAGCAGCTTGGGGGTTCACCCGGCCCTCCACTTT. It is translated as CASSLGVHPALHF.

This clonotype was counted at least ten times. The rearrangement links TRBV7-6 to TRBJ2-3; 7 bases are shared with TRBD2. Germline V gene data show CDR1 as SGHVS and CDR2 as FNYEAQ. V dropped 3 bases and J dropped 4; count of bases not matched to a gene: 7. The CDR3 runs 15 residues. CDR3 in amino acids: CASSFTSASADTQYF. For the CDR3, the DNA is TGTGCCAGCAGCTTTACTAGCGCTTCGGCAGATACGCAGTATTTT.

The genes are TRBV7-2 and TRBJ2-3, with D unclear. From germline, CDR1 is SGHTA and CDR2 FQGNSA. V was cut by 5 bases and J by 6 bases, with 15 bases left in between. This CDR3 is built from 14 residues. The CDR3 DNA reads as TGTGCCAGCAGCCCCCCCCTGTCCGCCGATACGCAGTATTTT. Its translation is CASSPPLSADTQYF.

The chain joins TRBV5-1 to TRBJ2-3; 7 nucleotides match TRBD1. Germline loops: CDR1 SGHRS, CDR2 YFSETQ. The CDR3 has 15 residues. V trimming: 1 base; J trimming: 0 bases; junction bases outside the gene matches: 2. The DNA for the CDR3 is TGCGCCAGCAGCTTGACAGGGGCCAGCACAGATACGCAGTATTTT. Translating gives CASSLTGASTDTQYF. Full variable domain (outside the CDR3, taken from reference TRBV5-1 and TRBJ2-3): KAGVTQTPRYLIKTRGQQVTLSCSPISGHRSVSWYQQTPGQGLQFLFEYFSETQRNKGNFPGRFSGRQFSNSRSEMNVSTLELGDSALYLCASSLTGASTDTQYFGPGTRLTVL.

The CDR3 region is CASSLPAAYNEQFF. The CDR3 DNA reads TGTGCCAGCAGCCTACCGGCGGCGTACAATGAGCAGTTCTTC. The V call is TRBV6-1, the J call TRBJ2-1; no definite D call. V lost 6 bases, J lost 4 bases, and 13 bases lay in between. This CDR3 contains 14 residues. CDR1 and CDR2 from the germline V gene are MNHNS and SASEGT.

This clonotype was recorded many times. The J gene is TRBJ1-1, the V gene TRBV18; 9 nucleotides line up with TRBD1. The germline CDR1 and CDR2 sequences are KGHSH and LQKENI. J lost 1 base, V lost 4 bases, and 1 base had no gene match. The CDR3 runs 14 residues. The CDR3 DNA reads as TGTGCCAGCTCACAGGGACAGGGGAACACTGAAGCTTTCTTT. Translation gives CASSQGQGNTEAFF.

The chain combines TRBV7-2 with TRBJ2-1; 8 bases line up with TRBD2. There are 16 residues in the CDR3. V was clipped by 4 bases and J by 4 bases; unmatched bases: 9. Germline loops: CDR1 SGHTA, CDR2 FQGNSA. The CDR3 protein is CASSSIAGLVYNEQFF. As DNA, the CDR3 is TGTGCCAGCAGCTCCATAGCGGGGTTGGTATACAATGAGCAGTTCTTC.

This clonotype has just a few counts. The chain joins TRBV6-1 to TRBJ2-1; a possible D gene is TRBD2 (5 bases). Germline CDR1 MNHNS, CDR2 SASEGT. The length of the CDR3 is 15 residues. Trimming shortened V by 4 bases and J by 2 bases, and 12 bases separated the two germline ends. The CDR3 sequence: CASSGTPRAYNEQFF. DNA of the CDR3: TGTGCCAGCAGTGGGACTCCTCGCGCCTACAATGAGCAGTTCTTC.

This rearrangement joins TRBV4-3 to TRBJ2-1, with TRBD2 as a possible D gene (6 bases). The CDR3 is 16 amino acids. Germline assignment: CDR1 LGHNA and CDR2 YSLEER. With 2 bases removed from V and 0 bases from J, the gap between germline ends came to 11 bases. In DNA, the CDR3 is TGCGCCAGCAGCCAAACGTTCGGGAGCTCCTACAATGAGCAGTTCTTC. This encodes CASSQTFGSSYNEQFF.

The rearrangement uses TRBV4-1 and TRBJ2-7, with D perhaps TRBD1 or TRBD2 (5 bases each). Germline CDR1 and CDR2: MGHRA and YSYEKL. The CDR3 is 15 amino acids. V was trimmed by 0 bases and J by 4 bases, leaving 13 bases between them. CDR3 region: CASSQDEGLGYEQYF. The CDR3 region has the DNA TGCGCCAGCAGCCAAGATGAGGGGTTAGGGTACGAGCAGTACTTC.

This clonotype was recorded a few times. The DNA for the CDR3 is TGTGCCAGCGTCCCGGGACTAGCGGGGGGTCTCCTCGAGCAGTACTTC. This gives the protein CASVPGLAGGLLEQYF. The chain carries TRBV28 and TRBJ2-7, with TRBD2 identical over 15 bases. The CDR3 consists of 16 residues. V lost 8 bases to trimming and J lost 6 bases; unmatched junction nucleotides: 11. CDR1 is MDHEN and CDR2 is SYDVKM in the germline V gene.

The CDR3 reads CASGTSGDVRYF. The CDR3 DNA follows: TGTGCCAGCGGGACTAGCGGCGATGTTCGGTATTTT. The V and J genes are TRBV12-3 or TRBV12-4 and TRBJ2-3; 11 positions agree with TRBD2. The ends lost 8 bases at V and 14 bases at J; junction bases unmatched: 9. CDR3 length: 12 amino acids.

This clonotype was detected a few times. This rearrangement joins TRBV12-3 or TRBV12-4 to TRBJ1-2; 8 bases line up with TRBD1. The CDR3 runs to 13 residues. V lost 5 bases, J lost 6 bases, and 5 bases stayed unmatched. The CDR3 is CASSTDRVNGYTF. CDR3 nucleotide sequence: TGTGCCAGCAGTACGGACAGGGTAAATGGCTACACCTTC.

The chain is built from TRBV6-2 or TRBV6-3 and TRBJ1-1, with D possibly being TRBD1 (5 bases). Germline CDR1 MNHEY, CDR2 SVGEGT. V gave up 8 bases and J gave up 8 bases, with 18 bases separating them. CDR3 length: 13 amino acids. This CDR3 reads CASEQDPYQEAFF. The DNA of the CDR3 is TGTGCCAGCGAACAGGACCCTTATCAAGAAGCTTTCTTT.

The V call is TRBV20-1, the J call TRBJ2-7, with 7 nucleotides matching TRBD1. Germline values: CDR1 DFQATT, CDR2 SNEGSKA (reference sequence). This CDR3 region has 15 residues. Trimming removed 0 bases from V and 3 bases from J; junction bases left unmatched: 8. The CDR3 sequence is CSAREVPTGYYEQYF. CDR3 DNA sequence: TGCAGTGCTAGAGAGGTCCCGACAGGGTACTACGAGCAGTACTTC.

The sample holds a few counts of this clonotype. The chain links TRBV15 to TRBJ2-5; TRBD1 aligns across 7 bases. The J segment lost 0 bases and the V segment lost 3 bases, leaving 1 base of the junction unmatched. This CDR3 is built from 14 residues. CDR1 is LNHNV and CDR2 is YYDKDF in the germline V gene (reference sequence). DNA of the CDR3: TGTGCCACCAGCAGCAGGGGGTACCAAGAGACCCAGTACTTC. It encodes CATSSRGYQETQYF.

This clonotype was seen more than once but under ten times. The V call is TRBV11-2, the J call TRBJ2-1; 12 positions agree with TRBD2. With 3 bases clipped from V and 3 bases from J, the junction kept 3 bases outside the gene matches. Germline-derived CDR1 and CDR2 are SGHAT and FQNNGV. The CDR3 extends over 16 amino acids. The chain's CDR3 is CASSFPTSGGYNEQFF. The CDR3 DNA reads TGTGCCAGCAGCTTCCCGACTAGCGGGGGCTACAATGAGCAGTTCTTC.

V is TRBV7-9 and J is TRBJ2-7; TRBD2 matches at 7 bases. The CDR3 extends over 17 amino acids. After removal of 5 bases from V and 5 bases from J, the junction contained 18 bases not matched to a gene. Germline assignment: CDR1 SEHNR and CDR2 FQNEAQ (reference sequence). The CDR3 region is CASSAARWEGPKNEQYF. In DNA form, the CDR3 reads TGTGCCAGCAGCGCCGCTCGTTGGGAGGGCCCAAAAAACGAGCAGTACTTC.

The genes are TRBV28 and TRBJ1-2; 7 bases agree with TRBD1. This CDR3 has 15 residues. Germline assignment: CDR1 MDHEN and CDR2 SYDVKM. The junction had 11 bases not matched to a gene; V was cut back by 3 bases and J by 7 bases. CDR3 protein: CASSFKGARVGGYTF. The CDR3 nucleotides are TGTGCCAGCAGTTTTAAGGGGGCGCGGGTTGGTGGCTACACCTTC.